Following are 7 T cell receptor beta chains from one sample sequenced in a study of blood T cell repertoires in COVID-19. Some clones are missing from TCRdb's copy, which holds only in-frame ones; the method was immunoSEQ multiplex PCR. This table holds about 77,000 clones, 80% found once. Sequenced input: peripheral blood. These TCRs come from a woman aged 70-85 years with acute or convalescent COVID-19.

The rearrangement joins TRBV27 to TRBJ1-1; tentative D call: TRBD1 (5 bases). Trimming shortened V by 6 bases and J by 3 bases, and 17 bases separated the two germline ends. This CDR3 is built from 15 residues. The V gene's germline CDR1 is MNHEY and CDR2 SMNVEV (reference sequence). The CDR3: CASRQRVSGHTEAFF. The CDR3 nucleotides are TGTGCCAGCAGACAAAGAGTCTCAGGGCACACTGAAGCTTTCTTT.

The chain combines TRBV5-5 with TRBJ1-3; 8 bases agree with TRBD1. There are 15 residues in the CDR3. CDR1 is SGHKS, CDR2 YYEKEE, per germline (reference sequence). Trimming at V came to 0 bases and at J to 2 bases, leaving 1 base not matched to a gene. The CDR3 reads CASSLGRGPGNTIYF. The CDR3, as DNA: TGTGCCAGCAGCTTGGGCAGGGGGCCTGGAAACACCATATATTTT.

The V and J genes are TRBV5-1 and TRBJ1-5; tentative D call: TRBD1 (6 bases). Between the trimmed V and J ends, which lost 4 bases and 3 bases, there was a span of 14 bases. CDR3 length: 15 residues. Germline CDR1 and CDR2: SGHRS and YFSETQ. CDR3 sequence reads: CASSITTGSNQPQHF. The CDR3 bases are TGCGCCAGCAGCATAACAACAGGGTCCAATCAGCCCCAGCATTTT. The full variable domain, in which reference TRBV5-1 and TRBJ1-5 provide the parts outside the CDR3, is KAGVTQTPRYLIKTRGQQVTLSCSPISGHRSVSWYQQTPGQGLQFLFEYFSETQRNKGNFPGRFSGRQFSNSRSEMNVSTLELGDSALYLCASSITTGSNQPQHFGDGTRLSIL.

This clone has a handful of counts. V usage is TRBV25-1 and J usage is TRBJ1-1; D perhaps matches TRBD1 (6 bases). The germline V gene has CDR1 MGHDK and CDR2 SYGVNS. The V gene lost 4 bases and the J gene lost 0 bases, with 9 bases spanning the gap. CDR3 length: 14 amino acids. The CDR3 nucleotides are TGTGCCAGCAGTGTACAGGGTCTGAACACTGAAGCTTTCTTT. Its translation is CASSVQGLNTEAFF.

V is TRBV5-1 and J is TRBJ1-2; D unclear. Per the germline V gene, CDR1 is SGHRS and CDR2 is YFSETQ. This CDR3 contains 15 residues. With 6 bases removed from V and 2 bases from J, the gap between germline ends came to 17 bases. In nucleotides, the CDR3 is TGCGCCAGCACCCCGACCGGGGTCCCAAACTATGGCTACACCTTC. Translation gives CASTPTGVPNYGYTF.

CDR3 bases: TGTGCCAGCAGCCATCCCTCTTCACCCCTCCACTTT. It yields the protein CASSHPSSPLHF. The chain carries TRBV14 and TRBJ1-6, with D unclear. Trimming removed 3 bases at V and 9 bases at J, with 6 bases between. Germline V gene sequence: CDR1 SGHDN, CDR2 FVKESK. The CDR3 length is 12 residues.

CDR3 protein: CASSLGGGQSYEQYF. CDR3 DNA sequence: TGTGCCAGCAGCCTGGGCGGGGGGCAGTCCTACGAGCAGTACTTC. V and J are TRBV6-5 and TRBJ2-7; 8 positions match TRBD2. CDR1 is MNHEY, CDR2 SVGAGI, per germline. Losses at the gene ends were 6 bases for V and 1 base for J; bases not matched to a gene: 8. CDR3 size: 15 residues.